The text below deals with one T cell receptor (beta chain). This CDR3 has 18 residues. Germline V gene lookup returns CDR1 MDHEN and CDR2 SYDVKM. After removal of 7 bases from V and 0 bases from J, the junction contained 15 bases not matched to a gene. CD8+ and CD4+ blood T cells underwent TCR beta sequencing. Negative isolation was applied to CD8+ and CD4+ T cells, and FACS enrichment was applied to TEMRA cells. This record comes from a study of CD8 T cells in Susac syndrome. The RNA, roughly 0.45 to 1 ug, was put through reverse transcription using random hexamers. Multiplex immunoSEQ PCR targeted 54 Vbeta and 13 Jbeta TCR beta segments. Each CDR3 protein is one row after TCRdb ran MiXCR on the immunoSEQ multiplex PCR reads. The sample consists of 55,000 to 85,000 distinct CDR3 sequences, under 96% of them appearing once.

The sequence was collected from a human donor with multiple sclerosis. Sequenced sample: CD4+ T cells from PBMCs. This sequence joins TRBV28 and TRBJ2-4, with 7 bases fitting TRBD1. CDR3 coding DNA: TGTGCCAGCACCAGGGGGAGAGTCACCTCCTTAGCCAAAAACATTCAGTACTTC. Translated: CASTRGRVTSLAKNIQYF.